These T cell receptor beta chains were read from a single sample in a study of T cell changes during pregnancy in multiple sclerosis. Measured with immunoSEQ multiplex PCR; TCRdb has only the in-frame clones, and not every one. The sample records about 35,000 clones, around 93% being singletons. The material sequenced was CD4+ T cells from peripheral blood mononuclear cells, taken in the first trimester of pregnancy. These receptors originate from a female donor with multiple sclerosis, enrolled in a pregnancy study. Both conserved end residues are trimmed from each CDR3.

J gene	V gene	CDR3 protein
TRBJ2-1	TRBV29-1	SVWGGDNEQF
TRBJ2-7	TRBV5-4	ASSQGQGRYEQY
TRBJ2-1	TRBV9	ASSAQSGSSSNEQF
TRBJ1-1	TRBV7-6	ASSSQGSNTEAF
TRBJ2-1	TRBV18	ASSLTGDVYEQF
TRBJ1-2	TRBV19	ASSIAGGIPYGYT
TRBJ2-6	TRBV11-2	ASSPFSLAGGVGANVLT
TRBJ1-6	TRBV19	ASSMTAGRGSGSPLH
TRBJ1-4	TRBV28	ASSSFGQVDNEKLF
TRBJ1-6	TRBV6-1	ASSAASGTKIFSPLH
TRBJ2-3	TRBV2	ASRGGRGLSTDTQY
TRBJ1-4	TRBV5-1	ASSLGAGLNEKLF
TRBJ2-1	TRBV5-4	ASSSGASGIVNEQF
TRBJ2-1	TRBV7-8	ASSPLGQGSGRGRNEQF
TRBJ1-4	TRBV4-1	ASSQDGQGAPNEKLF